The clone carrying this T cell receptor (beta chain) appeared once. The antigen is undetermined. Authors' analysis steps: With immunoSEQ giving junction-only sequences and no quality scores, filtering differed. Some clones are missing from TCRdb's copy, which holds only in-frame ones; the method was immunoSEQ multiplex PCR. V, J and clone size reflect that table, while D and trimming were determined from the DNA. Here the sample spans about 680,000 clones, less than 80% being singletons. The sample is drawn from a study of shared clonotypes between healthy human individuals. Whole-study findings and limits: Non-shared clonotypes had lower generation probabilities than clonotypes shared by all four sorted-subset donors.

Recent vaccinations or acute infections were absent in the healthy HIV-negative adult donors. Germline CDR1 is SGHRS and CDR2 is YFSETQ. The CDR3 sequence is 19 residues long. Trimming shortened V by 0 bases and J by 1 base, and 22 bases separated the two germline ends. The receptor's source is a woman aged 30 to 39 in good health. The sample consisted of memory CD4+ T cells sorted from blood. The subset was: CD45RA-negative fraction. This chain joins TRBV5-1 and TRBJ1-1; D possibly corresponds to TRBD1 (6 bases). The DNA of the CDR3 is TGCGCCAGCAGCTTGGGTGTAGTCCTTCGGCAGGGGAAGAACACTGAAGCTTTCTTT. This codes for CASSLGVVLRQGKNTEAFF.